The 30 T cell receptor beta chains presented below share a single source sample, sequenced in a study of blood T cell repertoires in COVID-19. Generated by immunoSEQ multiplex PCR, the TCRdb table keeps only in-frame clones and is missing some. The sample yields some 250,000 clones, 80% to 90% seen once. Sequencing input: peripheral blood. The receptor set was obtained from a man aged 55 to 70 with acute or convalescent COVID-19.

This chain uses TRBV13 with TRBJ2-1; 9 nucleotides line up with TRBD2. Germline lookup yields CDR1 PRHDT and CDR2 FYEKMQ (reference sequence). The CDR3 spans 13 residues. After removal of 5 bases from V and 13 bases from J, the junction contained 9 bases not matched to a gene. CDR3 residues: CASSLEQRGAQFF. Written as DNA, the CDR3 is TGTGCCAGCAGCCTGGAACAGCGGGGGGCCCAGTTCTTC.

This clone was detected a few times. The J gene is TRBJ1-3, the V gene TRBV9; 9 bases match TRBD1. CDR3 length equals 16 residues. CDR1 is SGDLS, CDR2 YYNGEE, per germline. The V gene end was trimmed by 3 bases and the J gene end by 8 bases; junction bases not matched to a gene: 12. The CDR3 DNA sequence: TGTGCCAGCAGCGCTACTACCGGGACAGGGACAGACACCATATATTTT. Residues: CASSATTGTGTDTIYF.

The chain combines TRBV19 with TRBJ2-7, with 9 bases that match TRBD2. Losses at the gene ends were 3 bases for V and 2 bases for J; bases not matched to a gene: 5. Germline V gene data show CDR1 as LNHDA and CDR2 as SQIVND (reference sequence). The CDR3 spans 15 residues. As DNA, the CDR3 is TGTGCCAGTAGTATTTCTAGCGGGACCGCCTACGAGCAGTACTTC. Its translation is CASSISSGTAYEQYF.

The rearrangement links TRBV7-9 to TRBJ2-1; 10 nucleotides agree with TRBD2. The CDR3 consists of 17 residues. Trimming removed 5 bases from V and 6 bases from J; junction bases left unmatched: 13. The germline gives CDR1 SEHNR, CDR2 FQNEAQ (reference sequence). The CDR3 spells CASSPGGSGGPVNEQFF. The CDR3 bases are TGTGCCAGCAGCCCCGGGGGTAGCGGGGGGCCGGTCAATGAGCAGTTCTTC.

The chain recombines TRBV27 with TRBJ2-5; TRBD2 matches 14 bases. V lost 1 base and J lost 5; bases outside the gene matches: 3. Germline V gene data show CDR1 as MNHEY and CDR2 as SMNVEV (reference sequence). The CDR3 is 16 residues long. CDR3 protein: CASSLWTSGGRETQYF. The CDR3 DNA follows: TGTGCCAGCAGTTTATGGACTAGCGGGGGGCGGGAGACCCAGTACTTC.

The table lists this clone with a few counts. This sequence joins TRBV7-2 and TRBJ2-2; 9 nucleotides align to TRBD2. This CDR3 contains 15 residues. Trimming cost V 4 bases and J 5 bases; bases outside gene matches: 5. Germline V gene sequence: CDR1 SGHTA, CDR2 FQGNSA. The CDR3 DNA follows: TGTGCCAGCAGCTCAGGGACTAGCAGAACCGGGGAGCTGTTTTTT. Its protein is CASSSGTSRTGELFF.

This chain links TRBV10-3 with TRBJ2-5; D gene uncertain. The CDR3 is 12 residues long. Germline V gene sequence: CDR1 ENHRY, CDR2 SYGVKD. The ends were cut back, 8 bases at V and 4 bases at J, with 11 bases in the middle. In nucleotides, the CDR3 is TGTGCCATCTCTGAGAGAGGAGAGACCCAGTACTTC. Protein sequence: CAISERGETQYF.

The CDR3 nucleotides read TGTGCCAGCAGCGCACAGGGGGCAGGAAATCAGCCCCAGCATTTT. Translating gives CASSAQGAGNQPQHF. This chain uses TRBV7-6 with TRBJ1-5; 9 nucleotides line up with TRBD1. This CDR3 is built from 15 residues. Germline CDR1 and CDR2: SGHVS and FNYEAQ. The V gene end was trimmed by 5 bases and the J gene end by 4 bases; junction bases not matched to a gene: 6.

This chain connects TRBV27 to TRBJ2-1; no firm D call. V was shortened by 5 bases and J by 0 bases, with 8 bases between the two germline ends. The germline gives CDR1 MNHEY, CDR2 SMNVEV (reference sequence). The CDR3 runs to 14 residues. The CDR3 coding sequence is TGTGCCAGCAGTGTGCGAAGCTCCTACAATGAGCAGTTCTTC. Amino acid sequence: CASSVRSSYNEQFF.

The chain couples TRBV5-8 to TRBJ2-5; TRBD1 agrees at 11 bases. Germline loops: CDR1 SGHTS, CDR2 YDEGEE. Trimming cost V 2 bases and J 3 bases; bases outside gene matches: 6. The CDR3 contains 16 residues. The CDR3 region has the DNA TGTGCCAGCAGCTTAGGAAGGGACAGGGGGAAAGAGACCCAGTACTTC. Translating it yields CASSLGRDRGKETQYF.

The V gene is TRBV5-6, the J gene TRBJ1-5; 9 bases line up with TRBD1. V trimming: 5 bases; J trimming: 4 bases; junction bases outside the gene matches: 7. CDR3 length: 15 residues. Germline-derived CDR1 and CDR2 are SGHDT and YYEEEE. The CDR3, as DNA: TGTGCCAGCAGGACACAGGGGGCTGTAAATCAGCCCCAGCATTTT. Residues: CASRTQGAVNQPQHF. Based on the CDR3 plus reference TRBV5-6 and TRBJ1-5, the full variable domain is DAGVTQSPTHLIKTRGQQVTLRCSPKSGHDTVSWYQQALGQGPQFIFQYYEEEERQRGNFPDRFSGHQFPNYSSELNVNALLLGDSALYLCASRTQGAVNQPQHFGDGTRLSIL.

V usage is TRBV7-8 and J usage is TRBJ2-1, with D perhaps TRBD2 (6 bases). V was pared by 0 bases and J by 2 bases, with 8 bases between. CDR3 length: 15 amino acids. Per the germline V gene, CDR1 is SGHVS and CDR2 is FQNEAQ. The DNA of the CDR3 is TGTGCCAGCAGCTTAGCCGGGAGTACCTACAATGAGCAGTTCTTC. Translated: CASSLAGSTYNEQFF.

The chain joins TRBV3-1 (or the pseudogene TRBV3-2) to TRBJ2-3; a weak D match, TRBD2 (5 bases). Germline lookup yields CDR1 LGHDT and CDR2 YNNKEL (reference sequence). V lost 4 bases and J 8 bases, leaving 16 bases between the germline ends. The CDR3 spans 14 residues. CDR3 in DNA: TGTGCCAGCAGCCCGGGAAGGCTCATCGTTACGCAGTATTTT. Translating it yields CASSPGRLIVTQYF.

This clone was seen only once. J is TRBJ2-5 and V is TRBV5-1, with a tentative D call TRBD1 (6 bases). Trimming took off 4 bases at V and 1 base at J, with 11 bases between the two ends. Germline V gives CDR1 SGHRS, CDR2 YFSETQ. The CDR3 consists of 14 residues. CDR3 amino acids: CASSLGQLQETQYF. Written as DNA, the CDR3 is TGCGCCAGCAGCCTTGGACAGCTCCAAGAGACCCAGTACTTC.

V and J are TRBV11-3 and TRBJ1-1; TRBD1 is a possible D gene (6 bases). The CDR3 has 14 amino acids. The germline CDR1 and CDR2 sequences are SGHNT and YENEEA. Trimming removed 2 bases at V and 6 bases at J, with 13 bases between. This CDR3 is CASSLQGSKAEAFF. In DNA form, the CDR3 reads TGTGCCAGCAGCTTACAGGGGTCTAAGGCTGAAGCTTTCTTT.

The CDR3 DNA reads as TGCGCCAGCAGTCCGGACACGGAGACTTTCTACTTC. It is translated as CASSPDTETFYF. V is TRBV10-1 and J is TRBJ2-4, with a possible D match to TRBD1 (5 bases). CDR1 is WNHNN, CDR2 SYGVQD, per germline (reference sequence). Trimming removed 5 bases at V and 16 bases at J, with 18 bases between. The CDR3 contains 12 residues.

This sequence joins TRBV29-1 and TRBJ1-6; 7 bases map to TRBD1. The CDR3 covers 15 residues. V lost 7 bases to trimming and J lost 0 bases; unmatched junction nucleotides: 6. Germline lookup yields CDR1 SQVTM and CDR2 ANQGSEA. The CDR3 is CSARQGSSYNSPLHF. The CDR3 DNA sequence: TGCAGCGCCAGACAGGGCAGCTCCTATAATTCACCCCTCCACTTT.

The chain is built from TRBV23-1 and TRBJ2-7; 7 bases match TRBD2. TRBV23-1 is placed among ORFs of uncertain function. V dropped 1 base and J dropped 2; count of bases not matched to a gene: 17. The CDR3 is 19 residues long. For the CDR3, the DNA is TGCGCCAGCAGTCAATGTACGTATGGGTACGTGGGGGGGACCTACGAGCAGTACTTC. Its protein is CASSQCTYGYVGGTYEQYF.

The rearrangement joins TRBV3-1 (or the pseudogene TRBV3-2) to TRBJ1-1; D uncertain. The CDR3 totals 14 residues. The germline V gene has CDR1 LGHDT and CDR2 YNNKEL (reference sequence). Trimming pared 4 bases from V and 1 base from J, leaving 10 bases between. The DNA of the CDR3 is TGTGCCAGCAGCCCAGAGATAGCGAACACTGAAGCTTTCTTT. Its translation: CASSPEIANTEAFF.

The rearrangement joins TRBV7-9 to TRBJ2-1, with 15 bases lining up with TRBD2. This CDR3 has 15 residues. V lost 4 bases to trimming and J lost 9 bases; unmatched junction nucleotides: 4. Germline V gene lookup returns CDR1 SEHNR and CDR2 FQNEAQ (reference sequence). DNA of the CDR3: TGTGCCAGCAGCTGGACTAGCGGGGGGGCCGGTGAGCAGTTCTTC. Its translation is CASSWTSGGAGEQFF.

A single count supports this clone. The genes are TRBV18 and TRBJ2-1; TRBD1 matches at 8 bases. The ends lost 3 bases at V and 5 bases at J; junction bases unmatched: 3. Germline lookup yields CDR1 KGHSH and CDR2 LQKENI. This CDR3 has 14 amino acids. The CDR3 reads CASSPPTGDNEQFF. Here the CDR3 DNA reads TGTGCCAGCTCACCGCCGACAGGGGACAATGAGCAGTTCTTC. Full variable domain (remainder filled in from reference TRBV18 and TRBJ2-1): NAGVMQNPRHLVRRRGQEARLRCSPMKGHSHVYWYRQLPEEGLKFMVYLQKENIIDESGMPKERFSAEFPKEGPSILRIQQVVRGDSAAYFCASSPPTGDNEQFFGPGTRLTVL.

The rearrangement links TRBV4-1 to TRBJ1-2; the D is unclear. V was shortened by 6 bases and J by 2 bases, with 10 bases between the two germline ends. The CDR3 loop spans 13 amino acids. Germline V CDR1 and CDR2: MGHRA, YSYEKL. For the CDR3, the DNA is TGCGCCAGCAGACACACAGTCAACTATGGCTACACCTTC. The encoded protein is CASRHTVNYGYTF.

The chain is built from TRBV7-6 and TRBJ2-5, with 7 bases identical to TRBD1. The CDR3 extends over 15 amino acids. Germline-derived CDR1 and CDR2 are SGHVS and FNYEAQ. V lost 5 bases to trimming and J lost 1 base; unmatched junction nucleotides: 7. The CDR3 loop is CASSPQDRIQETQYF. CDR3 coding DNA: TGTGCCAGCAGCCCACAGGACAGGATCCAAGAGACCCAGTACTTC.

J is TRBJ2-1 and V is TRBV24-1; 7 bases are a match to TRBD1. Per germline, CDR1 KGHDR and CDR2 SFDVKD. The CDR3 is 17 residues long. Germline trimming cut 4 bases from V and 2 bases from J; bases unmatched to any gene: 10. CDR3 protein: CATSDSTGVGAYNEQFF. For the CDR3, the DNA is TGTGCCACCAGTGACTCTACAGGGGTTGGGGCCTACAATGAGCAGTTCTTC.

The genes are TRBV15 and TRBJ2-3, with 7 bases identical to TRBD2. The CDR3 is made up of 19 amino acids. The germline CDR1 and CDR2 sequences are LNHNV and YYDKDF (reference sequence). Unmatched junction bases numbered 17, after V lost 0 bases and J lost 5 bases. CDR3 sequence reads: CATSRDRPSLAGEKDTQYF. CDR3 in DNA: TGTGCCACCAGCAGAGATCGACCCAGCCTCGCGGGAGAGAAAGATACGCAGTATTTT.

The chain has TRBV19 and TRBJ2-7; 8 nucleotides line up with TRBD2. From germline, CDR1 is LNHDA and CDR2 SQIVND (reference sequence). The CDR3 is 15 residues long. With V trimmed by 3 bases and J by 1 base, 5 bases remained unmatched. The DNA of the CDR3 is TGTGCCAGTAGTATCGCAGCGGGGGCATCCTACGAGCAGTACTTC. It translates to CASSIAAGASYEQYF.

The chain combines TRBV6-5 with TRBJ2-1, with 9 bases fitting TRBD1. V lost 2 bases to trimming and J lost 3 bases; unmatched junction nucleotides: 2. The CDR3 spans 15 residues. Germline V gives CDR1 MNHEY, CDR2 SVGAGI. In DNA form, the CDR3 reads TGTGCCAGCAGTTACAGGGACAGGGTCTACAATGAGCAGTTCTTC. Protein: CASSYRDRVYNEQFF.

This chain joins TRBV4-2 and TRBJ1-5; D gene uncertain. This CDR3 is 14 amino acids long. Germline V gives CDR1 LGHNA, CDR2 YNFKEQ. Deletions cut 6 bases from V and 2 bases from J, with 11 bases between. Written as DNA, the CDR3 is TGTGCCAGCAGAGGCTTGGGAGGCAATCAGCCCCAGCATTTT. This sequence encodes CASRGLGGNQPQHF.

The chain links TRBV18 to TRBJ1-2; 8 bases agree with TRBD1. Germline V gives CDR1 KGHSH, CDR2 LQKENI. The length of the CDR3 is 13 residues. J gave up 4 bases and V 3 bases, and 1 base lay outside the gene matches. The CDR3 protein is CASSPTGGYGYTF. CDR3 in DNA: TGTGCCAGCTCACCCACAGGGGGCTATGGCTACACCTTC.

This chain uses TRBV7-3 with TRBJ2-2; a weak D match, TRBD2 (5 bases). V lost 5 bases to trimming and J lost 5 bases, with 6 bases between them. The CDR3 has 12 residues. From germline, CDR1 is SGHTA and CDR2 FQGTGA. For the CDR3, the DNA is TGTGCCAGCAGCCCGGGGACCGGGGAGCTGTTTTTT. It specifies CASSPGTGELFF.